This T cell receptor (beta chain) was found in a study of T cell changes during pregnancy in multiple sclerosis. Libraries were prepared by immunoSEQ multiplex PCR; TCRdb keeps only in-frame clonotypes and omits some of them. The data show 70,000 to 80,000 clones, under 95% seen once. The germline V gene has CDR1 SEHNR and CDR2 FQNEAQ (reference sequence). This CDR3 has 19 amino acids. With respect to this clone: A read error may account for a junction end that differs from germline.

This specimen was CD4+ T cells from peripheral blood mononuclear cells, taken before pregnancy. This TCR derives from a female donor with multiple sclerosis, enrolled in a pregnancy study. This chain uses TRBV7-9 with TRBJ2-3, with TRBD2 matching 9 bases. CDR3 DNA sequence: TGTGCCAGCAGCTTAATCAGAGGCGGGAGGGCCCCGAGCACAAATACGCAGTATTTT. As protein: CASSLIRGGRAPSTNTQYF.